This T cell receptor (beta chain) comes out of a study of blood T cell repertoires in COVID-19. For the study at large: Researchers got acute and convalescent COVID-19 samples from the United States, Italy and Spain. Sources were T cells, B-cell-depleted T cells, or PBMCs; the material itself was cDNA or gDNA.

This CDR3 is 14 amino acids long. V lost 4 bases and J lost 6; bases outside the gene matches: 7. Assay used: immunoSEQ multiplex PCR; TCRdb lists only in-frame clones, some missing. The sample shows 150,000 to 200,000 clones, roughly 85% of them seen only once. This chain connects TRBV5-3 to TRBJ1-1; TRBD1 aligns across 9 bases. TRBV5-3 counts as an open reading frame of uncertain function. The sequence derives from an older woman in a cohort exposed to, infected with or recovered from COVID-19 (not recorded which). Input material: PBMCs or T cells enriched from blood (not recorded which). This chain's CDR3 is CARSLGTGRAEAFF. The CDR3 DNA follows: TGTGCCAGAAGCCTCGGGACAGGGAGGGCTGAAGCTTTCTTT.